The clone carrying this T cell receptor beta chain was recorded once. Its antigen is unidentified. The record originates from a study of T cell responses to AZD1222 COVID-19 vaccine. Findings and limits, study-wide: Spike was spanned by vaccine-associated CD4 TCRs, with dominance at 160-218 and 743-854.

Germline CDR1 and CDR2: MNHEY and SMNVEV (reference sequence). V gave up 6 bases and J gave up 3 bases; unmatched junction bases: 8. This CDR3 has 17 residues. Sequenced by immunoSEQ multiplex PCR; TCRdb stores in-frame clones only, minus some. The table lists some 120,000 clones, less than 90% of them singletons. The specimen was peripheral blood, collected on day 0 of AZD1222 vaccination. The receptor's source is an adult in good health. The chain recombines TRBV27 with TRBJ2-1; TRBD2 agrees at 13 bases. The CDR3 region has the DNA TGTGCCAGCAGCTCATGGACTAGCGGGAGCCTCTACAATGAGCAGTTCTTC. Protein product: CASSSWTSGSLYNEQFF.